Listed below are T cell receptor beta chains from one sample, sequenced in a study of blood T cell repertoires in COVID-19. Clones were sequenced by immunoSEQ multiplex PCR, and TCRdb holds only the in-frame ones, with some missing. Seen here are approximately 280,000 clones, 75% to 90% observed once, and the top ten hold roughly an eighth. The sample comprised peripheral blood. These receptors all come from a woman aged 60-70 years with acute or convalescent COVID-19. Each CDR3 is given with its conserved first and last residue. The D gene is left open where the match is weak. Some rows mark clone size as missing; the rest say once, few, many or name a class of expanded clone.

DNA: TGTGCCAGCAGTATGACAGGGGTCCTACACAATACGCAGTATTTT
CDR3: CASSMTGVLHNTQYF
size: -
V: TRBV27
D: TRBD1
J: TRBJ2-3

DNA: TGTGCCACCAGTGACTCCGACAAGGTTATAGGGACCCAGTACTTC
CDR3: CATSDSDKVIGTQYF
size: -
V: TRBV24-1
D: -
J: TRBJ2-5

DNA: TGTGCCAGCAGTGACGGACAGGGGGCTAATTCACCCCTCCACTTT
CDR3: CASSDGQGANSPLHF
size: -
V: TRBV25-1
D: TRBD1
J: TRBJ1-6

DNA: TGTGCCAGCAGCTTAACTAGCACCAATGAGCAGTTCTTC
CDR3: CASSLTSTNEQFF
size: -
V: TRBV7-3
D: -
J: TRBJ2-1

DNA: TGTGCCAGCAGCTTGGAAGCAGGGGGCGAGCAGTACTTC
CDR3: CASSLEAGGEQYF
size: -
V: TRBV5-4
D: TRBD1
J: TRBJ2-7

DNA: TGTGCCAGCAGTTACTCGCCAGGGGGAGGCAATCAGCCCCAGCATTTT
CDR3: CASSYSPGGGNQPQHF
size: -
V: TRBV6-2/TRBV6-3
D: TRBD1
J: TRBJ1-5

DNA: TGTGCCAGCAGCGAAGCCCCCGGGGTCACAGGGCGGTTAGGCACTGAAGCTTTCTTT
CDR3: CASSEAPGVTGRLGTEAFF
size: -
V: TRBV7-2
D: -
J: TRBJ1-1

DNA: TGTGCCAGCAGCTTAGAGGCTAGCGGGGGGTCCAGCTCCTACAATGAGCAGTTCTTC
CDR3: CASSLEASGGSSSYNEQFF
size: -
V: TRBV7-6
D: TRBD2
J: TRBJ2-1

DNA: TGTGCCAGCAGTTTATGGCGTCAGGGGGTTTTTGACTATGGCTACACCTTC
CDR3: CASSLWRQGVFDYGYTF
size: -
V: TRBV28
D: TRBD1
J: TRBJ1-2

DNA: TGTGCCAGCAGCTTAGCAAGGATAGGGGGCGAGCAGTTCTTC
CDR3: CASSLARIGGEQFF
size: -
V: TRBV7-7
D: TRBD1
J: TRBJ2-1

DNA: TGTGCCACCGCCTCGGGACTAGCGGGAGTCAATGAGCAGTTCTTC
CDR3: CATASGLAGVNEQFF
size: -
V: TRBV24-1
D: TRBD2
J: TRBJ2-1

DNA: TGTGCCACCAGTGATCCCCCAGGGGGCGACTATGGCTACACCTTC
CDR3: CATSDPPGGDYGYTF
size: once
V: TRBV24-1
D: TRBD1
J: TRBJ1-2

DNA: TGTGCCAGCAGCGAAACTACAGGGAAGAACACTGAAGCTTTCTTT
CDR3: CASSETTGKNTEAFF
size: -
V: TRBV5-4
D: -
J: TRBJ1-1

DNA: TGTGCCTGGGCGACTGCTGACTATAATTCACCCCTCCACTTT
CDR3: CAWATADYNSPLHF
size: -
V: TRBV30
D: -
J: TRBJ1-6

DNA: TGTGCCAGCAGCCAAGATCAACTGACTGGCTTTCTCGTCTTC
CDR3: CASSQDQLTGFLVF
size: -
V: TRBV3-1/TRBV3-2
D: -
J: TRBJ2-7

DNA: TGTGCCAGCAGTTACCCCCCAGGGGGAGGCGAGCAGTACTTC
CDR3: CASSYPPGGGEQYF
size: -
V: TRBV6-2/TRBV6-3
D: -
J: TRBJ2-7

DNA: TGTGCCAGCAGTTACATGGGGGCCTCTTCCACCTTC
CDR3: CASSYMGASSTF
size: -
V: TRBV6-2/TRBV6-3
D: -
J: TRBJ1-2

DNA: TGTGCCAGCAGCCCTCAGGGGATGTACTACAATGAGCAGTTCTTC
CDR3: CASSPQGMYYNEQFF
size: once
V: TRBV27
D: -
J: TRBJ2-1

DNA: TGTGCCTGGAGTGTAGCAGGGTTGAGCAATCAGCCCCAGCATTTT
CDR3: CAWSVAGLSNQPQHF
size: -
V: TRBV30
D: -
J: TRBJ1-5

DNA: TGTGCCAGCAGCTTATGGACTAGCGGGAGTTTCGGGGAGCTGTTTTTT
CDR3: CASSLWTSGSFGELFF
size: once
V: TRBV7-3
D: TRBD2
J: TRBJ2-2

DNA: TGTGCCAGCAGATCAGCCAGGGACGAGCAGTACTTC
CDR3: CASRSARDEQYF
size: -
V: TRBV28
D: -
J: TRBJ2-7

DNA: TGTGCCAGCAGCTTAGGAGGCTTGAAACTGTTTTTT
CDR3: CASSLGGLKLFF
size: -
V: TRBV7-3
D: -
J: TRBJ1-4

DNA: TGTGCCAGCAGCCCTGGACAGGGGTACGATATGAAAGCTTTCTTT
CDR3: CASSPGQGYDMKAFF
size: once
V: TRBV27
D: TRBD1
J: TRBJ1-1

DNA: TGTGCCAGCAGCCCGGCTGGGGCTCCCAATCAGCCCCAGCATTTT
CDR3: CASSPAGAPNQPQHF
size: few
V: TRBV9
D: -
J: TRBJ1-5

DNA: TGCGCCAGCAGCCAAGGGACAGGGGCGGCTCAGCCCCAGCATTTT
CDR3: CASSQGTGAAQPQHF
size: -
V: TRBV5-1
D: TRBD1
J: TRBJ1-5

DNA: TGTGCCAGCAGGAGACAGGGTTTGAACTATGGCTACACCTTC
CDR3: CASRRQGLNYGYTF
size: -
V: TRBV6-5
D: TRBD1
J: TRBJ1-2

DNA: TGTGCCAGCAGTACGGCGAGGCCCGGCGTGGGGCAGTTCTTC
CDR3: CASSTARPGVGQFF
size: -
V: TRBV6-5
D: -
J: TRBJ2-1

DNA: TGCGCCAGCAGCCAAGATCTGGGGCAGTACAATGAGCAGTTCTTC
CDR3: CASSQDLGQYNEQFF
size: -
V: TRBV4-1
D: -
J: TRBJ2-1

DNA: TGCGCCAGCAGAGAAAGGACTAGCGGCAACACCGGGGAGCTGTTTTTT
CDR3: CASRERTSGNTGELFF
size: -
V: TRBV5-1
D: TRBD2
J: TRBJ2-2

DNA: TGTGCCACCAGTGACCCTACAGGTGCCTCCTACAATGAGCAGTTCTTC
CDR3: CATSDPTGASYNEQFF
size: -
V: TRBV24-1
D: -
J: TRBJ2-1

DNA: TGTGCCAGCAGTTTACTAGCGGGAGGGATCCTCGAGCAGTACTTC
CDR3: CASSLLAGGILEQYF
size: -
V: TRBV27
D: TRBD2
J: TRBJ2-7

DNA: TGTGCCAGCAGCTGGACAGGGTCCTACGAGCAGTACTTC
CDR3: CASSWTGSYEQYF
size: -
V: TRBV5-4
D: TRBD1
J: TRBJ2-7

DNA: TGTGCCAGCTCTTTGTACAGGGGGGGATACGGCAATCAGCCCCAGCATTTT
CDR3: CASSLYRGGYGNQPQHF
size: -
V: TRBV18
D: TRBD1
J: TRBJ1-5

DNA: TGTGCCAGTAACAGATACAATGAGCAGTTCTTC
CDR3: CASNRYNEQFF
size: -
V: TRBV19
D: -
J: TRBJ2-1

DNA: TGTGCCGGCAGTGTTACAGGGATCTCTGGAAACACCATATATTTT
CDR3: CAGSVTGISGNTIYF
size: -
V: TRBV28
D: -
J: TRBJ1-3

DNA: TGTGCCAGTAACCTACGGCGGAGCTCCTACAATGAGCAGTTCTTC
CDR3: CASNLRRSSYNEQFF
size: -
V: TRBV7-2
D: -
J: TRBJ2-1

DNA: TGTGCCAGCAGTTTTGCGGGAGGGGACAATGAGCAGTTCTTC
CDR3: CASSFAGGDNEQFF
size: -
V: TRBV28
D: TRBD2
J: TRBJ2-1

DNA: TGTGCCAGCAGCGTGCAGGGGGTCTACGAGCAGTACTTC
CDR3: CASSVQGVYEQYF
size: -
V: TRBV9
D: TRBD1
J: TRBJ2-7

DNA: TGCGCCAGCAGCTATATGGGGCCCCGGGAAAAACTGTTTTTT
CDR3: CASSYMGPREKLFF
size: -
V: TRBV5-1
D: -
J: TRBJ1-4